This TCR beta chain was sequenced in a study of blood T cell repertoires in COVID-19. For the study at large: The samples span acute and convalescent COVID-19 from the United States, Italy and Spain. T cells, B-cell-depleted T cells, or PBMCs provided the cDNA or gDNA that served as material.

As originally analysed: Using reference gene primer amplification, nucleated cell counts were estimated. Clones were read by immunoSEQ multiplex PCR, and TCRdb kept only the in-frame ones, dropping some. The V and J calls and clone size were taken over from that table, and D and trimming were inferred from the DNA. The data contain about 230,000 clones, roughly 85% of them seen just once; the ten biggest clones take up around 2.5%. This TCR was sampled from a woman aged 65 to 85 with active or convalescent COVID-19. Sequences were obtained from peripheral blood.

As DNA, the CDR3 is TGCAGCGTGTCTCTTACAGTCCCTTTAACCATTCAGTACTTC. The encoded protein is CSVSLTVPLTIQYF. The chain uses TRBV29-1 and TRBJ2-4; D is undetermined. This CDR3 contains 14 residues. The V gene's germline CDR1 is SQVTM and CDR2 ANQGSEA. Trimming took 6 bases from V and 9 from J, leaving 21 bases between them.